The source of this T cell receptor beta chain is a study of beta chain features in type 1 diabetes. Investigators reverse transcribed all isolated RNA, so they sequenced expressed TCRB transcripts. Assay used: immunoSEQ multiplex PCR; TCRdb lists only in-frame clones, some missing. The sample includes some 900,000 clones, 15% to 20% of them seen just once. The V and J ends lost 0 bases and 0 bases respectively, with 9 bases between them. CDR1 SGHRS and CDR2 YFSETQ come from the germline V gene. The CDR3 contains 15 residues. Details on this clone: Other nucleotide sequences from this sample produce the same CDR3.

The V and J genes are TRBV5-1 and TRBJ1-2; D remains unclear. The clonotype comes from a woman under 30 in good health. Sequencing input: naive CD4+ T cells from blood. The DNA for the CDR3 is TGCGCCAGCAGCTTGGTCCCCGGAGCTAACTATGGCTACACCTTC. Its translation: CASSLVPGANYGYTF.